The source of this T cell receptor (beta chain) is a study of PD-L1 blockade in urothelial cancer. This CDR3 comprises 15 residues. CDR1 and CDR2 from the germline V gene are MDHEN and SYDVKM. Trimming removed 6 bases from V and 2 bases from J, with 14 bases in between. The repertoire was sequenced with immunoSEQ multiplex PCR; TCRdb's copy has only in-frame clones and lacks some. This table holds tens of thousands of clones, around 80% found once. The receptor's source is a man aged 65-85 years with urothelial cancer. The rearrangement links TRBV28 to TRBJ1-5; no clear D gene. Sequenced material: PBMCs, taken around atezolizumab (anti-PD-L1) treatment. DNA for the CDR3: TGTGCCAGCAGACCTCGGAGGGTCGGCAATCAGCCCCAGCATTTT. The encoded protein is CASRPRRVGNQPQHF.